The 30 T cell receptor beta chains below were found in one sample sequenced in a study of T cell responses to AZD1222 COVID-19 vaccine. The repertoire was sequenced with immunoSEQ multiplex PCR; TCRdb's copy has only in-frame clones and lacks some. The profile shows about 120,000 clones, 80% to 90% of them singletons. The specimen comprised peripheral blood, sampled on day 0 of AZD1222 vaccination. All receptors come from an adult in good health.

DNA for the CDR3: TGTGCCAGCAGCTTTGCAGGGGGAATCACTGAAGCTTTCTTT. This codes for CASSFAGGITEAFF. The V gene is TRBV5-4, the J gene TRBJ1-1; 7 nucleotides align to TRBD1. V gave up 2 bases and J gave up 4 bases; unmatched junction bases: 5. This CDR3 region has 14 residues. CDR1 is SGHNT and CDR2 is YYREEE in the germline V gene (reference sequence).

The J gene is TRBJ1-2, the V gene TRBV2; 9 bases fit TRBD1. CDR3 length: 14 residues. Trimming removed 6 bases from V and 9 bases from J; junction bases left unmatched: 11. Germline CDR1 and CDR2: SNHLY and FYNNEI. CDR3 DNA: TGTGCCAGCAGCCCCGAGGGACAGGGCGTCCGCTACACCTTC. It codes for CASSPEGQGVRYTF. Full variable domain (remainder filled in from reference TRBV2 and TRBJ1-2): EPEVTQTPSHQVTQMGQEVILRCVPISNHLYFYWYRQILGQKVEFLVSFYNNEISEKSEIFDDQFSVERPDGSNFTLKIRSTKLEDSAMYFCASSPEGQGVRYTFGSGTRLTVV.

The chain combines TRBV28 with TRBJ2-1, with D perhaps matching TRBD1 (6 bases). The length of the CDR3 is 13 residues. Per the germline V gene, CDR1 is MDHEN and CDR2 is SYDVKM. Trimming shortened V by 5 bases and J by 6 bases, and 11 bases separated the two germline ends. CDR3 DNA sequence: TGTGCCAGCAGTCCAGGGGTTGGCAATGAGCAGTTCTTC. It translates to CASSPGVGNEQFF.

This sequence joins TRBV11-2 and TRBJ2-1, with 7 bases lining up with TRBD2. The CDR3 totals 12 residues. J lost 6 bases, V lost 10 bases, and 6 bases had no gene match. Germline CDR1 and CDR2: SGHAT and FQNNGV. Here the CDR3 reads CATQAGLNEQFF. The CDR3 DNA reads as TGTGCCACCCAAGCGGGACTCAATGAGCAGTTCTTC.

The chain couples TRBV18 to TRBJ2-7; D gene unclear. Germline assignment: CDR1 KGHSH and CDR2 LQKENI. V was clipped by 2 bases and J by 7 bases, with 12 bases between them. This CDR3 region has 13 residues. CDR3: CASSPAQAWEQYF. DNA for the CDR3: TGTGCCAGCTCACCAGCCCAGGCGTGGGAGCAGTACTTC.

The rearrangement links TRBV5-6 to TRBJ2-7, with 11 bases identical to TRBD1. After removal of 4 bases from V and 6 bases from J, the junction contained 9 bases not matched to a gene. The germline CDR1 and CDR2 sequences are SGHDT and YYEEEE. The CDR3 length is 15 residues. The CDR3: CASSATGTGGREQYF. CDR3 sequence (DNA): TGTGCCAGCAGCGCGACCGGGACAGGGGGTCGCGAGCAGTACTTC.

The V gene is TRBV19, the J gene TRBJ1-4; TRBD1 matches at 8 bases. Looked up from germline, CDR1 is LNHDA and CDR2 is SQIVND (reference sequence). This CDR3 spans 15 amino acids. Losses at the gene ends were 6 bases for V and 5 bases for J; bases not matched to a gene: 8. The CDR3, as DNA: TGTGCCAGTAGGACTAGACAGGGGAAGAATGAAAAACTGTTTTTT. It specifies CASRTRQGKNEKLFF.

The chain is built from TRBV2 and TRBJ1-6, with TRBD1 identical over 9 bases. The CDR3 extends over 14 amino acids. The trim removed 8 bases at V and 9 bases at J, leaving 8 bases unmatched. In germline, CDR1 is SNHLY, CDR2 FYNNEI. The CDR3 loop is CASDPGTGISPLHF. The CDR3 coding sequence is TGTGCCAGCGACCCCGGGACAGGGATTTCACCCCTCCACTTT. The full variable domain, completed using reference TRBV2 and TRBJ1-6, is EPEVTQTPSHQVTQMGQEVILRCVPISNHLYFYWYRQILGQKVEFLVSFYNNEISEKSEIFDDQFSVERPDGSNFTLKIRSTKLEDSAMYFCASDPGTGISPLHFGNGTRLTVT.

The chain is built from TRBV3-1 (or the pseudogene TRBV3-2) and TRBJ1-1; D gene uncertain. The V and J ends lost 2 bases and 3 bases respectively, with 7 bases between them. This CDR3 has 13 amino acids. CDR1 is LGHDT, CDR2 YNNKEL, per germline (reference sequence). The CDR3 loop reads CASSQMTDTEAFF. CDR3 coding DNA: TGTGCCAGCAGCCAAATGACGGACACTGAAGCTTTCTTT.

The chain uses TRBV5-1 and TRBJ1-2; no reliable D call. CDR1 is SGHRS, CDR2 YFSETQ, per germline. The germline V and J ends were trimmed by 0 bases and 3 bases, with 15 bases remaining between them. CDR3 length: 16 amino acids. CDR3 sequence: CASSLAGSGLDYGYTF. In DNA form, the CDR3 reads TGCGCCAGCAGCTTGGCCGGGTCCGGGTTGGACTATGGCTACACCTTC.

The chain links TRBV29-1 to TRBJ2-7; a possible D gene is TRBD2 (6 bases). V lost 6 bases to trimming and J lost 7 bases, with 19 bases between them. There are 13 residues in the CDR3. The germline CDR1 and CDR2 sequences are SQVTM and ANQGSEA. The CDR3 spells CSVRHGPAGEQYF. Here the CDR3 DNA reads TGCAGCGTCCGGCATGGGCCTGCGGGGGAGCAGTACTTC.

The chain joins TRBV18 to TRBJ1-5; a possible D gene is TRBD1 (5 bases). CDR3 length: 16 residues. Germline CDR1 is KGHSH and CDR2 is LQKENI. V shed 0 bases and J shed 6 bases, with 15 bases lying between them. The DNA of the CDR3 is TGTGCCAGCTCACCACCTCAGGGATTGGGCGGTCAGCCCCAGCATTTT. Its protein is CASSPPQGLGGQPQHF. Variable domain in full (rest from reference TRBV18 and TRBJ1-5): NAGVMQNPRHLVRRRGQEARLRCSPMKGHSHVYWYRQLPEEGLKFMVYLQKENIIDESGMPKERFSAEFPKEGPSILRIQQVVRGDSAAYFCASSPPQGLGGQPQHFGDGTRLSIL.

The chain has TRBV7-6 and TRBJ1-2; 7 positions match TRBD1. In germline, CDR1 is SGHVS, CDR2 FNYEAQ. The V segment lost 5 bases and the J segment 8 bases; nucleotides outside the gene matches: 14. The CDR3 spans 15 residues. The DNA for the CDR3 is TGTGCCAGCAGCCTAGAGATAACAGGGGAAGGAGGCTACACCTTC. Encoded protein: CASSLEITGEGGYTF.

The chain recombines TRBV10-2 with TRBJ2-7; TRBD1 agrees at 10 bases. Germline CDR1 reads WSHSY; CDR2 reads SAAADI. This CDR3 spans 15 amino acids. J was trimmed by 2 bases and V by 9 bases; bases with no gene match: 10. The CDR3 DNA reads TGCGCCAGTTCCCCACGACAGGGGGCGGCCTACGAGCAGTACTTC. This codes for CASSPRQGAAYEQYF.

The chain combines TRBV27 with TRBJ2-1; TRBD2 aligns across 7 bases. Germline V gene lookup returns CDR1 MNHEY and CDR2 SMNVEV (reference sequence). V was clipped by 7 bases and J by 6 bases; unmatched bases: 6. CDR3 length: 13 residues. The CDR3 DNA follows: TGTGCCAGCACGCCTAGCGGCCTCAATGAGCAGTTCTTC. Protein product: CASTPSGLNEQFF.

This clone has just a few counts. The genes are TRBV30 and TRBJ1-1, with TRBD1 as a possible D gene (6 bases). The V gene lost 3 bases and the J gene lost 3 bases, with 23 bases spanning the gap. Germline values: CDR1 GTSNPN, CDR2 SVGIG (reference sequence). This CDR3 is 17 amino acids long. This CDR3 is CAWSNLLNREVDTEAFF. CDR3 nucleotide sequence: TGTGCCTGGAGCAACTTGCTTAACAGGGAGGTGGACACTGAAGCTTTCTTT.

The count of this clone is one. This chain connects TRBV6-5 to TRBJ1-1, with no clear D. In germline, CDR1 is MNHEY, CDR2 SVGAGI. The CDR3 totals 13 residues. The CDR3 region is CAVLLVTEAEAFF. DNA of the CDR3: TGTGCAGTCCTCCTTGTTACAGAGGCTGAAGCTTTCTTT.

V and J are TRBV7-8 and TRBJ2-5, with 14 bases lining up with TRBD2. V was clipped by 8 bases and J by 5 bases; unmatched bases: 7. The CDR3 sequence is 15 residues long. Germline V gene sequence: CDR1 SGHVS, CDR2 FQNEAQ. The DNA for the CDR3 is TGTGCCAGCTACGGACTAGCGGGAGGCTATGAGACCCAGTACTTC. It translates to CASYGLAGGYETQYF.

This chain connects TRBV5-1 to TRBJ2-1, with D possibly being TRBD1 (5 bases). CDR1 is SGHRS and CDR2 is YFSETQ in the germline V gene. The CDR3 runs 13 residues. Trimming removed 0 bases at V and 12 bases at J, with 13 bases between. CDR3 sequence reads: CASSLAGRQGQFF. The DNA for the CDR3 is TGCGCCAGCAGCTTGGCCGGCCGCCAGGGGCAGTTCTTC.

The table lists this clone with a count of one. Other DNA sequences within the sample encode an identical CDR3. This rearrangement joins TRBV30 to TRBJ1-5, with TRBD1 as a possible D gene (5 bases). Trimming removed 0 bases at V and 6 bases at J, with 9 bases between. This CDR3 region has 13 residues. Looked up from germline, CDR1 is GTSNPN and CDR2 is SVGIG (reference sequence). The CDR3 DNA is TGTGCCTGGAGTGTGAGGGGAGGTCAGCCCCAGCATTTT. Translation gives CAWSVRGGQPQHF.

V is TRBV10-2 and J is TRBJ1-5; possible D gene TRBD1, 5 bases. Germline V gene sequence: CDR1 WSHSY, CDR2 SAAADI. Trimming shortened V by 8 bases and J by 3 bases, and 8 bases separated the two germline ends. The CDR3 has 12 residues. The CDR3 here is CASRDANQPQHF. The DNA for the CDR3 is TGCGCCAGCCGGGACGCCAATCAGCCCCAGCATTTT.

This chain connects TRBV19 to TRBJ1-6; D remains ambiguous. V was cut by 6 bases and J by 0 bases, with 12 bases left in between. The CDR3 runs to 16 residues. Germline assignment: CDR1 LNHDA and CDR2 SQIVND (reference sequence). The CDR3 sequence is CASRSLFSSYNSPLHF. The DNA of the CDR3 is TGTGCCAGTAGGTCCCTTTTCAGCTCCTATAATTCACCCCTCCACTTT.

The chain recombines TRBV13 with TRBJ2-2; maybe TRBD1 (6 bases). This CDR3 spans 17 amino acids. The V end was cut by 4 bases, the J end by 6 bases, with 21 bases between. Germline V lookup: CDR1 PRHDT, CDR2 FYEKMQ (reference sequence). The CDR3 loop reads CASSSLGRQGHAGELFF. CDR3 bases: TGTGCCAGCAGCTCCCTTGGGCGGCAGGGGCACGCCGGGGAGCTGTTTTTT.

This chain links TRBV14 with TRBJ2-7; D ambiguous. V lost 2 bases and J lost 4, with 18 bases in between. Germline CDR1 reads SGHDN; CDR2 reads FVKESK. The CDR3 has 16 amino acids. In nucleotides, the CDR3 is TGTGCCAGCAGCCAACTTGGCCCGCCGCAACCTTACGAGCAGTACTTC. Translating it yields CASSQLGPPQPYEQYF.

The CDR3 spells CASRGTGIGDRELFF. The CDR3 DNA reads TGTGCCAGCAGGGGGACGGGGATTGGGGACCGGGAGCTGTTTTTT. V is TRBV6-4 and J is TRBJ2-2; D could derive from TRBD1 or TRBD2 (5 bases each). The CDR3 runs 15 residues. Germline CDR1 is MRHNA and CDR2 is SNTAGT. The ends were cut back, 6 bases at V and 9 bases at J, with 20 bases in the middle.

V and J are TRBV14 and TRBJ1-2, with D uncertain. CDR1 SGHDN and CDR2 FVKESK come from the germline V gene. V was cut by 0 bases and J by 4 bases, with 9 bases left in between. This CDR3 is built from 14 residues. The CDR3 region is CASSQDMGVYGYTF. CDR3 DNA sequence: TGTGCCAGCAGCCAAGATATGGGAGTCTATGGCTACACCTTC.

The V gene is TRBV2, the J gene TRBJ2-3; tentatively, D is TRBD2 (6 bases). This CDR3 contains 15 residues. CDR1 and CDR2 (germline): SNHLY, FYNNEI. V was clipped by 2 bases and J by 3 bases, with 12 bases between them. The chain's CDR3 is CASSELGGKTDTQYF. The CDR3 DNA reads as TGTGCCAGCAGTGAACTTGGGGGGAAGACAGATACGCAGTATTTT.

This clone appeared once. This rearrangement joins TRBV19 to TRBJ1-1; 8 nucleotides line up with TRBD1. After removal of 0 bases from V and 0 bases from J, the junction contained 6 bases not matched to a gene. The germline gives CDR1 LNHDA, CDR2 SQIVND (reference sequence). The CDR3 length is 17 residues. CDR3 protein: CASSIDRQGTMNTEAFF. The CDR3 nucleotides are TGTGCCAGTAGTATAGACCGACAGGGGACCATGAACACTGAAGCTTTCTTT.

The chain links TRBV5-1 to TRBJ1-3; a weak D match, TRBD1 (5 bases). Trimming shortened V by 2 bases and J by 0 bases, and 15 bases separated the two germline ends. Per the germline V gene, CDR1 is SGHRS and CDR2 is YFSETQ. The CDR3 length is 17 residues. The CDR3 nucleotides read TGCGCCAGCAGCTTTAGACAGTTTTCTGGCTCTGGAAACACCATATATTTT. Protein: CASSFRQFSGSGNTIYF.

This clone was detected once. The CDR3 loop is CASHNPNSSTQYF. The CDR3 coding sequence is TGTGCCAGTCACAACCCTAATTCGTCGACCCAGTACTTC. The V and J genes are TRBV19 and TRBJ2-5, with D unclear. The CDR3 consists of 13 residues. Trimming left V 8 bases short and J 7 bases short, with 17 bases between. Looked up from germline, CDR1 is LNHDA and CDR2 is SQIVND (reference sequence). Full variable domain (outside the CDR3, taken from reference TRBV19 and TRBJ2-5): DGGITQSPKYLFRKEGQNVTLSCEQNLNHDAMYWYRQDPGQGLRLIYYSQIVNDFQKGDIAEGYSVSREKKESFPLTVTSAQKNPTAFYLCASHNPNSSTQYFGPGTRLLVL.